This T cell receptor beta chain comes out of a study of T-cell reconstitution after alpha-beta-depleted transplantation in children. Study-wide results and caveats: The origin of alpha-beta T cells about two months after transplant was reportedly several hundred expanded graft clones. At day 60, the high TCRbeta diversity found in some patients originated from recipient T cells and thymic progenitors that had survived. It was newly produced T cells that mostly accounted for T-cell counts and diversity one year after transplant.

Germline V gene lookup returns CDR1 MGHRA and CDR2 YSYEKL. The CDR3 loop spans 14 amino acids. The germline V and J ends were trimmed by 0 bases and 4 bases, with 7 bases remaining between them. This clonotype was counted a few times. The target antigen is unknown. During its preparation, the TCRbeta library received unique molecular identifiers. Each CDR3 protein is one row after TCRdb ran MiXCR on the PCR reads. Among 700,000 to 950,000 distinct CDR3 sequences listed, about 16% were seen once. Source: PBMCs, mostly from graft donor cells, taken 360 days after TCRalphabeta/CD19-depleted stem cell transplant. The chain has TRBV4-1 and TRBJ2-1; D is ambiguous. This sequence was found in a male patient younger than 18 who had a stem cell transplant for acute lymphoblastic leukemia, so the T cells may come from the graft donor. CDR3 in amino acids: CASSQEQDYNEQFF. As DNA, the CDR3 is TGCGCCAGCAGCCAAGAGCAGGATTACAATGAGCAGTTCTTC.